These 15 T cell receptor beta chains share one sample of origin, sequenced in a study of control samples from healthy donors and cancer patients. Clones were read by immunoSEQ multiplex PCR, and TCRdb kept only the in-frame ones, dropping some. This sample yields under 95,000 clones, of which about nine tenths are seen a single time; roughly 0.92% belongs to the top ten. The sequenced sample consisted of blood. The receptors stem from a woman younger than 45 in good health.

The chain joins TRBV5-1 to TRBJ1-2, with 9 bases aligning to TRBD1. Per the germline V gene, CDR1 is SGHRS and CDR2 is YFSETQ. Losses at the gene ends were 0 bases for V and 2 bases for J; bases not matched to a gene: 8. The CDR3 runs 17 residues. This chain's CDR3 is CASSLAGLGTGNYGYTF. CDR3 in DNA: TGCGCCAGCAGCTTGGCCGGGCTTGGGACAGGGAACTATGGCTACACCTTC.

This chain uses TRBV4-2 with TRBJ2-7; TRBD1 might be the D (6 bases). From germline, CDR1 is LGHNA and CDR2 YNFKEQ. The CDR3 spans 15 residues. V was shortened by 0 bases and J by 1 base, with 10 bases between the two germline ends. The CDR3 reads CASSQEYRESYEQYF. The CDR3 DNA is TGTGCCAGCAGCCAAGAATACAGGGAATCCTACGAGCAGTACTTC.

This clone was seen only a few times. The J gene is TRBJ2-7, the V gene TRBV6-6; 10 bases are a match to TRBD2. Germline V gene data show CDR1 as MNHNY and CDR2 as SVGAGI (reference sequence). The CDR3 is 13 residues long. With V trimmed by 5 bases and J by 4 bases, 2 bases remained unmatched. In nucleotides, the CDR3 is TGTGCCAGCAGTGGACTAGCGGCTTACGAGCAGTACTTC. Protein sequence: CASSGLAAYEQYF.

The rearrangement uses TRBV7-9 and TRBJ1-5; no definite D call. V was cut by 4 bases and J by 3 bases, with 16 bases left in between. The CDR3 runs to 16 residues. Germline V gene lookup returns CDR1 SEHNR and CDR2 FQNEAQ (reference sequence). CDR3 region: CASSSQGPGYNQPQHF. CDR3 DNA: TGTGCCAGCAGCTCGCAAGGGCCAGGTTACAATCAGCCCCAGCATTTT.

J is TRBJ1-1 and V is TRBV3-1 (or the pseudogene TRBV3-2); D ambiguous. V lost 4 bases to trimming and J lost 5 bases, with 11 bases between them. The CDR3 totals 13 residues. Germline assignment: CDR1 LGHDT and CDR2 YNNKEL (reference sequence). The CDR3 protein is CASSPTGRTEAFF. The DNA of the CDR3 is TGTGCCAGCAGCCCCACGGGGAGGACTGAAGCTTTCTTT.

The V call is TRBV2, the J call TRBJ2-4, with TRBD1 matching over 9 bases. CDR1 is SNHLY, CDR2 FYNNEI, per germline. This CDR3 comprises 14 residues. Trimming took 7 bases from V and 6 from J; bases not matched to a gene: 7. CDR3 sequence reads: CASTKGQGRNIQYF. DNA of the CDR3: TGTGCCAGCACTAAAGGACAGGGGAGAAACATTCAGTACTTC.

V and J are TRBV3-1 (or the pseudogene TRBV3-2) and TRBJ2-5; 12 nucleotides align to TRBD2. The germline CDR1 and CDR2 sequences are LGHDT and YNNKEL (reference sequence). There are 21 residues in the CDR3. With V trimmed by 0 bases and J by 2 bases, 16 bases remained unmatched. This CDR3 is CASSQDLIEGVLAGGQETQYF. The DNA for the CDR3 is TGTGCCAGCAGCCAAGATTTAATCGAGGGGGTACTAGCGGGAGGTCAAGAGACCCAGTACTTC.

This clone appeared a few times. The chain recombines TRBV12-5 with TRBJ1-5; D unresolved. The ends were cut back, 0 bases at V and 3 bases at J, with 9 bases in the middle. Germline V lookup: CDR1 LGHNT, CDR2 FRNRAP. The CDR3 loop spans 15 amino acids. The CDR3 DNA follows: TGTGCTAGTGGTTTGGTTTCCGTGAACAATCAGCCCCAGCATTTT. The encoded protein is CASGLVSVNNQPQHF.

The genes are TRBV3-1 (or the pseudogene TRBV3-2) and TRBJ2-5; TRBD1 matches at 10 bases. The CDR3 runs 15 residues. Trimming cost V 1 base and J 5 bases; bases outside gene matches: 4. Germline CDR1 reads LGHDT; CDR2 reads YNNKEL (reference sequence). CDR3 DNA: TGTGCCAGCAGCCAAGGGGACAGGGGAACGGAGACCCAGTACTTC. The encoded protein is CASSQGDRGTETQYF.

The DNA for the CDR3 is TGCGCCAGCAGCTTACGACAACCCTCCCAAGGGGGGACCCAGTACTTC. It translates to CASSLRQPSQGGTQYF. The genes are TRBV5-1 and TRBJ2-5; the D gene is possibly TRBD1 (6 bases). Germline CDR1 reads SGHRS; CDR2 reads YFSETQ. The length of the CDR3 is 16 residues. Between the trimmed V and J ends, which lost 2 bases and 7 bases, there was a span of 21 bases.

The CDR3 is CAISEFPPNTGELFF. The DNA for the CDR3 is TGTGCCATCAGTGAGTTTCCCCCAAACACCGGGGAGCTGTTTTTT. The V call is TRBV10-3, the J call TRBJ2-2; unclear D gene. Germline values: CDR1 ENHRY, CDR2 SYGVKD. CDR3 size: 15 residues. V was shortened by 1 base and J by 2 bases, with 8 bases between the two germline ends.

J is TRBJ2-7 and V is TRBV6-5; D gene ambiguous. The CDR3 is 15 amino acids. Germline V lookup: CDR1 MNHEY, CDR2 SVGAGI. V was cut by 3 bases and J by 2 bases, with 14 bases left in between. CDR3 bases: TGTGCCAGCAGTTATGGGTCCGGCCCCCCCTACGAGCAGTACTTC. Translation gives CASSYGSGPPYEQYF.

The gene calls are TRBV5-5 and TRBJ1-6; perhaps TRBD1 as D (5 bases). Trimming left V 6 bases short and J 7 bases short, with 17 bases between. The CDR3 is 15 residues long. From germline, CDR1 is SGHKS and CDR2 YYEKEE (reference sequence). The CDR3 sequence: CASTYVAGSNSPLHF. CDR3 nucleotide sequence: TGTGCCAGCACCTATGTTGCAGGGAGCAATTCACCCCTCCACTTT.

The chain links TRBV9 to TRBJ2-1, with 8 bases aligning to TRBD2. The CDR3 has 15 amino acids. The germline CDR1 and CDR2 sequences are SGDLS and YYNGEE. Losses at the gene ends were 4 bases for V and 10 bases for J; bases not matched to a gene: 13. The CDR3 sequence: CASSPSGSGSGEQFF. CDR3 in DNA: TGTGCCAGCAGCCCTAGTGGCAGCGGGAGTGGAGAGCAGTTCTTC.

CDR3 bases: TGTGCCAGCAGCAGACAGGGTGGGAAGGGTGAGCAGTTCTTC. Protein product: CASSRQGGKGEQFF. The J gene is TRBJ2-1, the V gene TRBV9; the match to TRBD1 covers 7 bases. CDR1 and CDR2 from the germline V gene are SGDLS and YYNGEE. J lost 9 bases, V lost 4 bases, and 10 bases had no gene match. The CDR3 is 14 residues long.